The next 32 T cell receptor beta chains were all read from a single sample in a study of T cell repertoires in cytomegalovirus infection. Each CDR3 protein gets one entry after TCRdb re-called the reads with MiXCR. The sample shows around 300,000 distinct CDR3 sequences, roughly 23% of them seen only once. The sample comprised PBMCs. Every receptor here comes from a human donor in good health (CMV status not recorded). Some clones in this sample may be carry-over from other donors' samples.

J is TRBJ2-7 and V is TRBV29-1; 11 bases map to TRBD1. The germline gives CDR1 SQVTM, CDR2 ANQGSEA. CDR3 size: 13 residues. The ends lost 6 bases at V and 6 bases at J; junction bases unmatched: 7. CDR3 amino acids: CSVARTGGFEQYF. DNA of the CDR3: TGCAGCGTCGCGCGGACAGGGGGCTTCGAGCAGTACTTC.

This clonotype was detected a few times. The chain couples TRBV9 to TRBJ1-1; D remains ambiguous. Between the trimmed V and J ends, which lost 3 bases and 2 bases, there was a span of 8 bases. The CDR3 covers 13 residues. Germline values: CDR1 SGDLS, CDR2 YYNGEE. CDR3 coding DNA: TGTGCCAGCAGCGATACACCCAACACTGAAGCTTTCTTT. This gives the protein CASSDTPNTEAFF. Filled out from reference TRBV9 and TRBJ1-1, the complete variable domain reads DSGVTQTPKHLITATGQRVTLRCSPRSGDLSVYWYQQSLDQGLQFLIQYYNGEERAKGNILERFSAQQFPDLHSELNLSSLELGDSALYFCASSDTPNTEAFFGQGTRLTVV.

This clonotype was observed many times. The V call is TRBV24-1, the J call TRBJ2-3, with a possible D match to TRBD2 (5 bases). V dropped 7 bases and J dropped 2 bases, with 6 bases sitting between them. The CDR3 spans 12 residues. Germline CDR1 reads KGHDR; CDR2 reads SFDVKD. This CDR3 is CATSGDTDTQYF. The CDR3 bases are TGTGCCACCAGCGGGGACACAGATACGCAGTATTTT.

The chain links TRBV7-6 to TRBJ2-1, with 8 nucleotides matching TRBD2. Germline V gene sequence: CDR1 SGHVS, CDR2 FNYEAQ. This CDR3 has 14 residues. J was trimmed by 7 bases and V by 4 bases; bases with no gene match: 6. In nucleotides, the CDR3 is TGTGCCAGCAGCTCAGCGGGGGCTGCAAATGAGCAGTTCTTC. Protein: CASSSAGAANEQFF.

Only a few counts were recorded for this clonotype. V gene TRBV5-1 combines with J gene TRBJ2-7; D not certain. Germline V gives CDR1 SGHRS, CDR2 YFSETQ. This CDR3 comprises 13 residues. Trimming stripped 4 bases from V and 0 bases from J, with 8 bases between. CDR3 in amino acids: CASSTESSYEQYF. CDR3 DNA sequence: TGCGCCAGCAGCACGGAGAGCTCCTACGAGCAGTACTTC.

V is TRBV20-1 and J is TRBJ1-5, with a weak D call TRBD1 (5 bases). Trimming took 3 bases from V and 4 from J, leaving 19 bases between them. The CDR3 is made up of 16 amino acids. Germline CDR1 is DFQATT and CDR2 is SNEGSKA (reference sequence). CDR3 region: CSASKQPGGGNQPQHF. CDR3 nucleotide sequence: TGCAGTGCTAGTAAGCAACCCGGGGGAGGGAATCAGCCCCAGCATTTT.

The gene calls are TRBV29-1 and TRBJ1-2; no clear D gene. The germline gives CDR1 SQVTM, CDR2 ANQGSEA. The V and J ends lost 6 bases and 1 base respectively, with 15 bases between them. The length of the CDR3 is 14 residues. The CDR3 loop reads CSVVGSFRNYGYTF. The CDR3 DNA follows: TGCAGCGTAGTGGGATCCTTTCGTAACTATGGCTACACCTTC.

The rearrangement links TRBV6-1 to TRBJ1-5, with D possibly being TRBD1 (5 bases). The V gene's germline CDR1 is MNHNS and CDR2 SASEGT. The CDR3 contains 15 residues. V was trimmed by 6 bases and J by 4 bases, leaving 16 bases between them. The CDR3 region is CASREGPGGNQPQHF. The CDR3 DNA follows: TGTGCCAGCAGGGAGGGACCGGGCGGGAATCAGCCCCAGCATTTT.

The chain couples TRBV6-1 to TRBJ2-1; TRBD2 matches at 10 bases. CDR1 and CDR2 (germline): MNHNS, SASEGT. The CDR3 has 15 amino acids. The junction had 9 bases not matched to a gene; V was cut back by 4 bases and J by 9 bases. The CDR3 here is CASSASGGARSEQFF. The CDR3 DNA reads as TGTGCCAGCAGTGCCAGCGGGGGGGCCCGAAGTGAGCAGTTCTTC.

This clonotype was detected only a few times. The chain employs TRBV25-1 and TRBJ2-7; 7 nucleotides align to TRBD1. Germline CDR1 reads MGHDK; CDR2 reads SYGVNS. The length of the CDR3 is 12 residues. V was pared by 7 bases and J by 6 bases, with 6 bases of the junction left unmatched. The CDR3 loop is CASTTSGGEQYF. The CDR3 region has the DNA TGTGCCAGCACCACTTCAGGGGGCGAGCAGTACTTC.

V and J are TRBV11-2 and TRBJ2-7; unclear D gene. The CDR3 has 14 amino acids. The germline CDR1 and CDR2 sequences are SGHAT and FQNNGV. V was shortened by 0 bases and J by 2 bases, with 8 bases between the two germline ends. The CDR3 protein is CASSLDIGPYEQYF. The CDR3 nucleotides are TGTGCCAGCAGCTTAGATATCGGCCCCTACGAGCAGTACTTC.

The sample holds many counts of this clonotype. The chain has TRBV7-2 and TRBJ2-7; a possible D gene is TRBD2 (6 bases). Germline loops: CDR1 SGHTA, CDR2 FQGNSA. V was clipped by 4 bases and J by 5 bases, with 15 bases between them. The CDR3 runs 14 residues. The CDR3, as DNA: TGTGCCAGCAGCTCGGGACTGCAAGTCGACGAGCAGTACTTC. Translating it yields CASSSGLQVDEQYF.

The chain is built from TRBV2 and TRBJ1-1; D remains unclear. The germline V gene has CDR1 SNHLY and CDR2 FYNNEI. Trimming took 5 bases from V and 6 from J, leaving 7 bases between them. This CDR3 is built from 11 residues. As DNA, the CDR3 is TGTGCCAGCAGTTCGGAGGCTGAAGCTTTCTTT. Its translation: CASSSEAEAFF. Together with reference TRBV2 and TRBJ1-1, the CDR3 gives the full variable domain: EPEVTQTPSHQVTQMGQEVILRCVPISNHLYFYWYRQILGQKVEFLVSFYNNEISEKSEIFDDQFSVERPDGSNFTLKIRSTKLEDSAMYFCASSSEAEAFFGQGTRLTVV.

Only a few counts were recorded for this clonotype. The chain links TRBV6-1 to TRBJ1-2; no firm D call. Germline values: CDR1 MNHNS, CDR2 SASEGT. The CDR3 is 13 residues long. Trimming took 3 bases from V and 2 from J, leaving 7 bases between them. The CDR3 DNA reads as TGTGCCAGCAGTGAGGGGAAAAACTATGGCTACACCTTC. As protein: CASSEGKNYGYTF.

There are many counts of this clonotype. The chain recombines TRBV7-2 with TRBJ2-1; D ambiguous. V was pared by 1 base and J by 3 bases, with 7 bases between. CDR3 length: 14 residues. Germline values: CDR1 SGHTA, CDR2 FQGNSA. The CDR3 loop is CASSLGAVYNEQFF. For the CDR3, the DNA is TGTGCCAGCAGCTTAGGGGCCGTCTACAATGAGCAGTTCTTC.

This CDR3 is CASTRQTYEQYF. CDR3 nucleotides: TGTGCCAGCACAAGACAGACCTACGAGCAGTACTTC. The V call is TRBV2, the J call TRBJ2-7, with D perhaps matching TRBD1 (5 bases). Trimming took 7 bases from V and 2 from J, leaving 9 bases between them. Germline CDR1 SNHLY, CDR2 FYNNEI. This CDR3 has 12 amino acids. The full variable domain, completed using reference TRBV2 and TRBJ2-7, is EPEVTQTPSHQVTQMGQEVILRCVPISNHLYFYWYRQILGQKVEFLVSFYNNEISEKSEIFDDQFSVERPDGSNFTLKIRSTKLEDSAMYFCASTRQTYEQYFGPGTRLTVT.

The rearrangement joins TRBV4-2 to TRBJ2-2; TRBD2 is a possible D gene (6 bases). The CDR3 is 17 amino acids. V was clipped by 3 bases and J by 7 bases, with 21 bases between them. Germline V gene data show CDR1 as LGHNA and CDR2 as YNFKEQ. CDR3 in DNA: TGTGCCAGCAGCCACGCGACTAGGCAGAAGGAAGGCGGGGAGCTGTTTTTT. Translating gives CASSHATRQKEGGELFF.

This clonotype came up a few times. This chain joins TRBV4-1 and TRBJ2-6; D not resolved. Germline CDR1 MGHRA, CDR2 YSYEKL. V gave up 0 bases and J gave up 5 bases, with 8 bases separating them. The CDR3 loop spans 15 amino acids. CDR3 coding DNA: TGCGCCAGCAGCCAAGAGGCAGCTAGGGCCAACGTCCTGACTTTC. Amino acids: CASSQEAARANVLTF.

The chain carries TRBV11-3 and TRBJ2-7; TRBD2 matches 7 bases. The CDR3 is 15 residues long. V was clipped by 8 bases and J by 0 bases; unmatched bases: 10. From germline, CDR1 is SGHNT and CDR2 YENEEA. CDR3 loop: CASSPGSGTSYEQYF. The CDR3 coding sequence is TGTGCCAGCTCCCCCGGGAGCGGGACCTCCTACGAGCAGTACTTC.

This clonotype was picked up many times. The V call is TRBV7-9, the J call TRBJ1-1; 7 positions agree with TRBD1. Germline V gene data show CDR1 as SEHNR and CDR2 as FQNEAQ (reference sequence). V trimming: 6 bases; J trimming: 3 bases; junction bases outside the gene matches: 10. CDR3 size: 15 residues. CDR3 residues: CASRLDRVGDTEAFF. The CDR3 nucleotides read TGTGCCAGCAGACTTGACAGGGTTGGAGACACTGAAGCTTTCTTT.

This clonotype was recorded at least ten times. This chain connects TRBV7-3 to TRBJ2-1; 9 bases match TRBD1. In germline, CDR1 is SGHTA, CDR2 FQGTGA. The CDR3 is 15 residues long. V was clipped by 4 bases and J by 4 bases; unmatched bases: 5. As DNA, the CDR3 is TGTGCCAGCAGCTCAGACAGGGGGGCTTACAATGAGCAGTTCTTC. It is translated as CASSSDRGAYNEQFF.

This chain uses TRBV11-2 with TRBJ1-2; D gene unclear. V lost 4 bases and J lost 6, with 18 bases in between. Germline CDR1 is SGHAT and CDR2 is FQNNGV. The CDR3 contains 15 residues. The CDR3 spells CASSYGLRVVHGYTF. CDR3 nucleotides: TGTGCCAGCAGCTATGGTCTCCGAGTAGTCCATGGCTACACCTTC.

This clonotype was detected only a few times. This chain connects TRBV20-1 to TRBJ2-3, with D perhaps matching TRBD2 (5 bases). CDR1 is DFQATT, CDR2 SNEGSKA, per germline (reference sequence). The CDR3 sequence is 13 residues long. V lost 5 bases and J lost 1, with 10 bases in between. The CDR3 DNA sequence: TGCAGTGCTGAGCGGACTGGCACAGATACGCAGTATTTT. It translates to CSAERTGTDTQYF.

The V and J genes are TRBV11-2 and TRBJ2-3, with D tentatively TRBD1 (6 bases). Germline V gives CDR1 SGHAT, CDR2 FQNNGV. Trimming took 5 bases from V and 2 from J, leaving 14 bases between them. The CDR3 sequence is 15 residues long. The CDR3 nucleotides are TGTGCCAGCAGCACCACGGGGACATTCACAGATACGCAGTATTTT. It codes for CASSTTGTFTDTQYF.

The chain joins TRBV29-1 to TRBJ2-1; D unresolved. The V end lost 7 bases, the J end lost 6 bases, and 13 bases lay between the germline ends. The CDR3 runs to 12 residues. The germline V gene has CDR1 SQVTM and CDR2 ANQGSEA. In nucleotides, the CDR3 is TGCAGCGGCTCCTGGGGTGGCAATGAGCAGTTCTTC. The encoded protein is CSGSWGGNEQFF.

This clonotype was seen ten or more times. This chain uses TRBV19 with TRBJ2-2, with 9 positions matching TRBD2. Trimming at V came to 3 bases and at J to 2 bases, leaving 4 bases not matched to a gene. CDR3 length: 16 residues. The germline CDR1 and CDR2 sequences are LNHDA and SQIVND (reference sequence). DNA for the CDR3: TGTGCCAGTAGTATGGATAGCGGGAGAAACACCGGGGAGCTGTTTTTT. This codes for CASSMDSGRNTGELFF.

This clonotype appeared a few times. The CDR3 region has the DNA TGTGCCAGCAGCACCAGGGACCGCAGTCATCAGTTCTTC. Protein sequence: CASSTRDRSHQFF. V and J are TRBV12-3 or TRBV12-4 and TRBJ2-1; D may match TRBD1 or TRBD2 (5 bases each). V lost 6 bases and J lost 13, with 19 bases in between. The CDR3 consists of 13 residues.

This chain links TRBV6-1 with TRBJ1-2, with 7 bases fitting TRBD1. The CDR3 totals 16 residues. The J segment lost 2 bases and the V segment lost 3 bases, leaving 9 bases of the junction unmatched. The germline V gene has CDR1 MNHNS and CDR2 SASEGT. The CDR3 bases are TGTGCCAGCAGTGATTTCATGGACAGGAGAAACTATGGCTACACCTTC. The encoded protein is CASSDFMDRRNYGYTF.

This chain links TRBV2 with TRBJ1-5; D may be TRBD1 (5 bases). The length of the CDR3 is 14 residues. CDR1 and CDR2 from the germline V gene are SNHLY and FYNNEI. V lost 5 bases and J 1 base, leaving 9 bases between the germline ends. The CDR3 sequence: CASSPTESNQPQHF. CDR3 bases: TGTGCCAGCAGTCCGACAGAGAGCAATCAGCCCCAGCATTTT.

At least ten counts were recorded for this clonotype. The gene calls are TRBV7-2 and TRBJ1-1; the D gene is possibly TRBD1 (5 bases). The germline V and J ends were trimmed by 7 bases and 2 bases, with 17 bases remaining between them. Germline V CDR1 and CDR2: SGHTA, FQGNSA. The CDR3 contains 15 residues. For the CDR3, the DNA is TGTGCCAGCACCAATAGTGGGGGTAGTAACACTGAAGCTTTCTTT. Translated, it gives CASTNSGGSNTEAFF.

There are a few counts of this clonotype. This chain links TRBV19 with TRBJ2-7; the match to TRBD1 covers 9 bases. Germline-derived CDR1 and CDR2 are LNHDA and SQIVND (reference sequence). The CDR3 totals 14 residues. The ends lost 4 bases at V and 5 bases at J; junction bases unmatched: 6. For the CDR3, the DNA is TGTGCCAGTAGTACCCGGACAGGGGAACACGAGCAGTACTTC. Its protein is CASSTRTGEHEQYF.

A few counts support this clonotype. The V call is TRBV20-1, the J call TRBJ2-1; D is perhaps TRBD1 (5 bases). CDR3 length: 14 residues. Trimming shortened V by 3 bases and J by 4 bases, and 13 bases separated the two germline ends. Per germline, CDR1 DFQATT and CDR2 SNEGSKA (reference sequence). The CDR3 loop reads CSASPITGYNEQFF. The DNA of the CDR3 is TGCAGTGCTAGTCCGATAACAGGATACAATGAGCAGTTCTTC.